The present T cell receptor (beta chain) was sequenced within a study of T cell responses to AZD1222 COVID-19 vaccine. Study findings and constraints: No day 14 peak samples; only post-peak repertoires were characterized. Targets within unmutated variant regions were reportedly found for nearly half of spike-specific TCRs. Vaccine-related CD4 TCRs covered spike, predominating at 160-218 and 743-854. Possibly, clonal diversity was underestimated; donors were largely white British and included more females.

This clone has only one observation. Its antigen remains unknown. The CDR3 is made up of 16 amino acids. Trimming took 4 bases from V and 0 from J; bases not matched to a gene: 7. The germline V gene encodes CDR1 SGHRS and CDR2 YFSETQ. The assay was immunoSEQ multiplex PCR, and TCRdb's table has in-frame clones only and misses some. The data show some 130,000 clones, about nine tenths seen once. The source of this sequence is an adult who received the AZD1222 COVID-19 vaccine. The V and J genes are TRBV5-1 and TRBJ1-2; 9 positions match TRBD1. The sequenced sample was peripheral blood, obtained 28 days after the second AZD1222 dose. The CDR3 region has the DNA TGCGCCAGCAGCGGGGGGACAGGGATAGCTAACTATGGCTACACCTTC. Translation: CASSGGTGIANYGYTF. Full variable domain (outside the CDR3, taken from reference TRBV5-1 and TRBJ1-2): KAGVTQTPRYLIKTRGQQVTLSCSPISGHRSVSWYQQTPGQGLQFLFEYFSETQRNKGNFPGRFSGRQFSNSRSEMNVSTLELGDSALYLCASSGGTGIANYGYTFGSGTRLTVV.